This paragraph covers one T cell receptor (beta chain) sequence. Clones were sequenced by immunoSEQ multiplex PCR, and TCRdb holds only the in-frame ones, with some missing. The sample contains about 83,000 clones, approximately 90% of which appear only once. These data come from a study of technical replicates of blood from a handful of donors. Germline V gives CDR1 SGHNT, CDR2 YENEEA. The V gene lost 2 bases and the J gene lost 6 bases, with 14 bases spanning the gap. The CDR3 sequence is 14 residues long. The sample taken for sequencing was T cells isolated from PBMCs. The receptor comes from a human donor in good health. The rearrangement links TRBV11-3 to TRBJ2-7; possible D gene TRBD1, 5 bases. The CDR3 sequence: CASSLIPQGPEQYF. The CDR3, as DNA: TGTGCCAGCAGCTTAATACCCCAGGGTCCCGAGCAGTACTTC. The full variable domain, its missing parts supplied by reference TRBV11-3 and TRBJ2-7, is EAGVVQSPRYKIIEKKQPVAFWCNPISGHNTLYWYLQNLGQGPELLIRYENEEAVDDSQLPKDRFSAERLKGVDSTLKIQPAELGDSAVYLCASSLIPQGPEQYFGPGTRLTVT.